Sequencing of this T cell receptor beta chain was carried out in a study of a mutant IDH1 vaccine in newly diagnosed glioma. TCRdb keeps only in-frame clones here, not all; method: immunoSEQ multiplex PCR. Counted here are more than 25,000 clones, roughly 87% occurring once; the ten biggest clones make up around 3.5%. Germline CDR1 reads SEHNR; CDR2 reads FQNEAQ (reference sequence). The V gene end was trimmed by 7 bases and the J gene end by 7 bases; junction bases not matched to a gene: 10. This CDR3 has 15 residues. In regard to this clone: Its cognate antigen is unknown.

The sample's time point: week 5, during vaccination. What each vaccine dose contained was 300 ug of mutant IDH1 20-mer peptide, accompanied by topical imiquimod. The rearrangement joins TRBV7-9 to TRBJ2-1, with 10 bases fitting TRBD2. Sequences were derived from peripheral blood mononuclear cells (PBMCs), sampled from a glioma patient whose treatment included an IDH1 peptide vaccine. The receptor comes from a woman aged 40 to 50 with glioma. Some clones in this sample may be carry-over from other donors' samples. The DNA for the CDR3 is TGTGCCAGCACCCCTTGGAGCGGGGGGGGGAATGAGCAGTTCTTC. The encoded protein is CASTPWSGGGNEQFF.